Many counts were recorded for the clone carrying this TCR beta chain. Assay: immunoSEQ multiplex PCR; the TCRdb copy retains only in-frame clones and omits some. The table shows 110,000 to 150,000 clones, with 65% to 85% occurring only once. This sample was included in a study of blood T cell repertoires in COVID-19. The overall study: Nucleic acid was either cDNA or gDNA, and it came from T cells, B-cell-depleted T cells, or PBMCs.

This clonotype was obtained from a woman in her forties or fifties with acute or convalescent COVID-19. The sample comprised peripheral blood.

CDR3 in DNA: TGTGCCTGGAGTGTGAGTAGCAATCAGCCCCAGCATTTT. Translating it yields CAWSVSSNQPQHF. The chain links TRBV30 to TRBJ1-5; D remains unclear. The ends were cut back, 0 bases at V and 0 bases at J, with 3 bases in the middle. Germline V gives CDR1 GTSNPN, CDR2 SVGIG (reference sequence). The CDR3 sequence is 13 residues long.